This T cell receptor (beta chain) was found in a study of technical replicates of blood from several donors. TCRdb's table, derived via immunoSEQ multiplex PCR, lists solely in-frame clones and lacks some. In the table there are about 17,000 clones, over 75% of which are singletons. V was clipped by 5 bases and J by 3 bases; unmatched bases: 2. Germline loops: CDR1 SEHNR, CDR2 FQNEAQ (reference sequence). This CDR3 has 15 amino acids. The chain uses TRBV7-9 and TRBJ2-2, with 11 bases identical to TRBD1. This TCR was recovered from a human donor in good health. Some clones in this sample may be carry-over from other donors' samples. The sequenced sample was PBMCs. CDR3 protein: CASSPGQGDTGELFF. The DNA of the CDR3 is TGTGCCAGCAGCCCGGGACAGGGGGACACCGGGGAGCTGTTTTTT.